This TCR beta chain was profiled in a study of blood T cells in healthy people across ages. Study in general: Using template switching, researchers captured about one barcoded beta molecule for each two T cells. Overall study results and limits: Naive T cell percentage and TCR beta diversity correlated strongly.

Of note for this clonotype: Its antigen is still unknown.

Germline V gene data show CDR1 as SGHVS and CDR2 as FNYEAQ. The CDR3 is 17 residues long. V was shortened by 2 bases and J by 1 base, with 17 bases between the two germline ends. For the second PCR, which ran for about 7 to 12 cycles, a sample-barcoded 5' primer and a J-beta primer mix were used. A single record per CDR3 protein comes from TCRdb applying MiXCR to the 5' RACE reads. Among more than 1.4 million distinct CDR3 sequences, approximately 40% were seen once, and the ten largest hold roughly 7.7%. RNA extraction gave at least 5.5 micrograms of total RNA per sample. Sample: blood. The rearrangement uses TRBV7-6 and TRBJ1-1; no reliable D call. This TCR derives from a woman aged 18-30 years in good health. DNA for the CDR3: TGTGCCAGCAGCTTATCGGTCCCGGTAGAGGGGAACACTGAAGCTTTCTTT. Its translation is CASSLSVPVEGNTEAFF.